Below are 13 T cell receptor beta chains sequenced from a single sample in a study of shared clonotypes between healthy human individuals. Assay: immunoSEQ multiplex PCR; the TCRdb copy retains only in-frame clones and omits some. The repertoire holds roughly 1 million clones, about 76% seen once, with approximately 1.5% in the top ten. Sequencing was carried out using memory CD4+ T cells sorted from blood. Subset noted: CD45RA-negative fraction. The source is a young man in good health.

This clone was detected only a few times. The chain is built from TRBV2 and TRBJ1-4; D may be TRBD1 (5 bases). Germline CDR1 reads SNHLY; CDR2 reads FYNNEI. V lost 6 bases and J lost 7, with 15 bases in between. The CDR3 spans 14 residues. The chain's CDR3 is CASRPGAVGEKLFF. The CDR3 region has the DNA TGTGCCAGCAGGCCTGGGGCGGTTGGTGAAAAACTGTTTTTT.

V and J are TRBV29-1 and TRBJ2-1, with TRBD2 identical over 10 bases. CDR1 and CDR2 (germline): SQVTM, ANQGSEA. Germline trimming cut 3 bases from V and 0 bases from J; bases unmatched to any gene: 5. There are 16 residues in the CDR3. CDR3 residues: CSVEGGLASSYNEQFF. The CDR3 DNA sequence: TGCAGCGTTGAGGGGGGACTAGCGAGCTCCTACAATGAGCAGTTCTTC.

The chain links TRBV27 to TRBJ1-1; maybe TRBD1 (6 bases). Trimming took off 6 bases at V and 0 bases at J, with 11 bases between the two ends. The CDR3 consists of 14 residues. The germline V gene has CDR1 MNHEY and CDR2 SMNVEV (reference sequence). The DNA of the CDR3 is TGTGCCAGCAGATTGACAGGTATGAACACTGAAGCTTTCTTT. It is translated as CASRLTGMNTEAFF.

This clone was recorded a few times. The rearrangement links TRBV9 to TRBJ2-2; D is possibly TRBD1 (6 bases). This CDR3 has 14 residues. Germline values: CDR1 SGDLS, CDR2 YYNGEE. Trimming pared 3 bases from V and 3 bases from J, leaving 9 bases between. CDR3 nucleotides: TGTGCCAGCAGCGCCAGGACAGACACCGGGGAGCTGTTTTTT. Encoded protein: CASSARTDTGELFF.

Regarding this clone: Other DNA sequences from this sample encode an identical CDR3 as well. The J gene is TRBJ2-7, the V gene TRBV5-4; 10 bases fit TRBD2. CDR3 length: 18 residues. Germline loops: CDR1 SGHNT, CDR2 YYREEE (reference sequence). V shed 4 bases and J 0 bases; nucleotides not matched to a gene: 13. The CDR3 nucleotides are TGTGCCAGCAGCCCCCGTCTGACTAGCGGGTTGAGCTCCTACGAGCAGTACTTC. Its protein is CASSPRLTSGLSSYEQYF.

V and J are TRBV10-3 and TRBJ1-2, with 10 bases fitting TRBD1. Germline V lookup: CDR1 ENHRY, CDR2 SYGVKD. V dropped 0 bases and J dropped 2; count of bases not matched to a gene: 0. There are 15 residues in the CDR3. As DNA, the CDR3 is TGTGCCATCAGTGAGTCGACAGGGGGCAACTATGGCTACACCTTC. Translating it yields CAISESTGGNYGYTF.

The gene calls are TRBV9 and TRBJ2-3; no firm D call. Germline CDR1 is SGDLS and CDR2 is YYNGEE. The length of the CDR3 is 12 residues. The V end lost 3 bases, the J end lost 5 bases, and 7 bases lay between the germline ends. The CDR3 bases are TGTGCCAGCAGCGCGACGGTAGATACGCAGTATTTT. Protein product: CASSATVDTQYF.

The chain recombines TRBV6-5 with TRBJ2-7; no definite D call. Trimming shortened V by 6 bases and J by 3 bases, and 15 bases separated the two germline ends. Germline assignment: CDR1 MNHEY and CDR2 SVGAGI. This CDR3 has 14 amino acids. The CDR3 reads CASRPPTQRYEQYF. The CDR3 DNA follows: TGTGCCAGCAGACCTCCGACACAACGCTACGAGCAGTACTTC.

V usage is TRBV5-1 and J usage is TRBJ1-6, with 12 bases identical to TRBD1. CDR3 length: 16 residues. Germline V gene data show CDR1 as SGHRS and CDR2 as YFSETQ. With 4 bases clipped from V and 11 bases from J, the junction kept 10 bases outside the gene matches. The CDR3 protein is CASSPGGDRGPPPLHF. CDR3 coding DNA: TGCGCCAGCAGCCCTGGAGGGGACAGGGGGCCCCCACCCCTCCACTTT.

J is TRBJ2-1 and V is TRBV11-2; a possible D gene is TRBD2 (6 bases). The germline CDR1 and CDR2 sequences are SGHAT and FQNNGV. V lost 1 base and J lost 6, with 13 bases in between. The CDR3 extends over 15 amino acids. CDR3 nucleotides: TGTGCCAGCAGCTTAGTTGGAGTCGGGGGCAATGAGCAGTTCTTC. Its protein is CASSLVGVGGNEQFF.

The chain has TRBV30 and TRBJ2-7; 10 bases match TRBD1. This CDR3 has 16 residues. The V and J ends lost 4 bases and 2 bases, in that order; junction bases with no gene match: 11. The germline gives CDR1 GTSNPN, CDR2 SVGIG (reference sequence). CDR3: CAWNPIRDRGTYEQYF. CDR3 nucleotide sequence: TGTGCCTGGAACCCAATAAGGGACAGGGGCACCTACGAGCAGTACTTC.

V is TRBV6-6 and J is TRBJ1-4, with 8 bases fitting TRBD1. The CDR3 contains 16 residues. The germline V gene encodes CDR1 MNHNY and CDR2 SVGAGI (reference sequence). V lost 6 bases, J lost 7 bases, and 13 bases stayed unmatched. The CDR3 DNA sequence: TGTGCCAGCAGGAGTACTCGGACAGGGTTTATTGAAAAACTGTTTTTT. Encoded protein: CASRSTRTGFIEKLFF.

The chain couples TRBV4-3 to TRBJ2-5; no reliable D call. Trimming removed 1 base at V and 4 bases at J, with 16 bases between. Germline V CDR1 and CDR2: LGHNA, YSLEER. There are 16 residues in the CDR3. CDR3 protein: CASSQVPGPVAETQYF. The DNA for the CDR3 is TGCGCCAGCAGCCAAGTACCCGGACCAGTGGCAGAGACCCAGTACTTC.